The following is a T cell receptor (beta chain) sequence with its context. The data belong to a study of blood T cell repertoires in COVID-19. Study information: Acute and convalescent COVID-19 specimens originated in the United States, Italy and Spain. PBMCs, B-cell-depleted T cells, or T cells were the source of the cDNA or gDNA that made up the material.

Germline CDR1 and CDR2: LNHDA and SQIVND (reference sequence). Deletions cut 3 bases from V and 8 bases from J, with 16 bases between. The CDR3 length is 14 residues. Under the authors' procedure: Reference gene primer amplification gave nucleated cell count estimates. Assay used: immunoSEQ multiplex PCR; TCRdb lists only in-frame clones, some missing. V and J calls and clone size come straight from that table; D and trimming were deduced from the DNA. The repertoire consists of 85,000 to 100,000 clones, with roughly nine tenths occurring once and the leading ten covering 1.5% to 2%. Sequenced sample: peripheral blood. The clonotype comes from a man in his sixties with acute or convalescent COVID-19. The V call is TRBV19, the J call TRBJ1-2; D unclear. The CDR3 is CASSMEKVLRGYTF. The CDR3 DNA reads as TGTGCCAGTAGTATGGAAAAGGTCTTGAGGGGCTACACCTTC.